A selection of T cell receptor beta chains follows, all from one sample in a study of blood T cell repertoires in COVID-19. Assay used: immunoSEQ multiplex PCR; TCRdb lists only in-frame clones, some missing. Here the sample spans fewer than 200,000 clones, more than 75% being singletons. What was sequenced was peripheral blood. These receptors all come from a woman aged 50 to 60 with active or convalescent COVID-19. Both conserved end residues are part of each CDR3. The D gene is left open where the match is weak. Not every row has a clone size; where given, it reads once, few, many or a size class.

cdr3_length	d_call	v_call	clone_size	j_call	cdr3_nt	cdr3_aa
14	TRBD1	TRBV14	.	TRBJ1-4	TGTGCCAGCAGCCCGGGACAGGGTAACGAAAAACTGTTTTTT	CASSPGQGNEKLFF
14	.	TRBV30	.	TRBJ1-4	TGTGCCTGGACGACTAGGGGGGGTGGTGAAAAACTGTTTTTT	CAWTTRGGGEKLFF
16	TRBD1	TRBV4-3	.	TRBJ2-7	TGCGCCAGCAGCCAACAAACCGGGACAGGGCACGACGAGCAGTACTTC	CASSQQTGTGHDEQYF
15	TRBD1	TRBV15	.	TRBJ1-5	TGTGCCACCAGCAGAGATAGGGGGCCCAATCAGCCCCAGCATTTT	CATSRDRGPNQPQHF
14	.	TRBV2	.	TRBJ2-2	TGTGCCAGCAGTGAGGTCAGGAACACCGGGGAGCTGTTTTTT	CASSEVRNTGELFF
18	TRBD1	TRBV12-5	.	TRBJ2-2	TGTGCTAGTGGTCTGGGACAGGGAGCCTGGGGAACGCCCGGGGAGCTGTTTTTT	CASGLGQGAWGTPGELFF
12	.	TRBV7-9	.	TRBJ1-1	TGTGCCAGCAGCTTAGGGACTACTGAAGCTTTCTTT	CASSLGTTEAFF
11	TRBD1	TRBV20-1	.	TRBJ2-5	TGCAGCGCTAGGACAGGGGCCGCACAGTACTTC	CSARTGAAQYF
12	.	TRBV12-3/TRBV12-4	.	TRBJ2-7	TGTGCCAGCAGTTTGGGGGACTTTGAGCAGTACTTC	CASSLGDFEQYF
14	TRBD1	TRBV30	few	TRBJ1-1	TGTGCCTGGAGTGTAGGACAGGGAAACACTGAAGCTTTCTTT	CAWSVGQGNTEAFF
14	TRBD1	TRBV19	.	TRBJ1-2	TGTGCCAGTAACCGGGACAGGAGATCTGGTGGCTACACCTTC	CASNRDRRSGGYTF
19	TRBD2	TRBV5-1	.	TRBJ2-1	TGCGCCAGCAGCTTGGTCCCCCCTAGCGGGAGTTTCTCCTACAATGAGCAGTTCTTC	CASSLVPPSGSFSYNEQFF
16	.	TRBV6-5	once	TRBJ1-6	TGTGCCAGCAGTTACGGAGGGTTGGGGAATAATTCACCCCTCCACTTT	CASSYGGLGNNSPLHF
16	TRBD2	TRBV3-1/TRBV3-2	.	TRBJ2-7	TGTGCCAGCAGCCTGCGGACTAGCGGATGGTCCTACGAGCAGTACTTC	CASSLRTSGWSYEQYF
14	.	TRBV30	.	TRBJ2-3	TGTGCCTGGAGTGTGAGGGCATCCACAGATACGCAGTATTTT	CAWSVRASTDTQYF
16	TRBD2	TRBV6-1	.	TRBJ2-5	TGTGCCAGCAGTGAACGCCCAGCGGGGTTCCAAGAGACCCAGTACTTC	CASSERPAGFQETQYF